This TCR beta chain was identified during a study of T cell responses to AZD1222 COVID-19 vaccine. Study findings and constraints: Elevations in Spike-specific TCR breadth and depth followed administration of two AZD1222 doses. The CD4 TCRs associated with vaccination extended across spike and predominated at 160-218 and 743-854.

This clone was counted only a few times. The antigen is undetermined. V was cut by 6 bases and J by 4 bases, with 18 bases left in between. The CDR3 loop spans 16 amino acids. Germline loops: CDR1 MDHEN, CDR2 SYDVKM. Assay: immunoSEQ multiplex PCR; the TCRdb copy retains only in-frame clones and omits some. The sample contains some 120,000 clones, more than 70% of which appear only once. The sample in question was peripheral blood, obtained on day 0 of AZD1222 vaccination. This receptor was taken from an adult in good health. The chain uses TRBV28 and TRBJ1-4, with D perhaps TRBD1 (6 bases). The CDR3 DNA sequence: TGTGCCAGCAGACAAACCCCTGGACAGCGTAATGAAAAACTGTTTTTT. This translates into CASRQTPGQRNEKLFF.